The 12 T cell receptor beta chains below all came from one sample that was sequenced in a study of blood T cells in healthy people across ages. Alongside a J-beta primer mix, a sample-barcoded 5' primer served in a second PCR lasting about 7 to 11 cycles. MiXCR was run by TCRdb on the 5' RACE reads, yielding one entry per CDR3 protein. The data show approximately 850,000 distinct CDR3 sequences, around two fifths seen once. The sequencing input was blood. These receptors were obtained from a man between 60 and 75 years old in good health.

This clonotype was counted between two and nine times. CDR3 sequence (DNA): TGTGCCAGCTCTGACCCAGGGACAGGCACCTACGAGCAGTACTTC. It translates to CASSDPGTGTYEQYF. This chain links TRBV18 with TRBJ2-7; 8 bases align to TRBD1. Losses at the gene ends were 6 bases for V and 2 bases for J; bases not matched to a gene: 9. The CDR3 has 15 residues. Germline V gene sequence: CDR1 KGHSH, CDR2 LQKENI.

V and J are TRBV5-6 and TRBJ2-7; possible D gene TRBD2, 5 bases. The J call may be mistaken, given a closer DNA end match to TRBJ2-5. Germline V gene sequence: CDR1 SGHDT, CDR2 YYEEEE. The CDR3 contains 17 residues. The DNA for the CDR3 is TGTGCCAGCAGCTTGGCGAGGCGCAGGTGGGGAGAAGAGACCCAGTACTTC. Translated, it gives CASSLARRRWGEETQYF.

About this clonotype: This sequence may be a read error, since a much larger clone differs from it by one base. V is TRBV3-1 and J is TRBJ2-3; possibly TRBD1 for D (6 bases). The CDR3 totals 14 residues. The germline gives CDR1 LGHDT, CDR2 YNNKEL (reference sequence). In nucleotides, the CDR3 is TGTGCCAGCAGCCTTAGGACAGCCACAGAGACGCAGTATTTT. Translated: CASSLRTATETQYF.

V usage is TRBV11-3 and J usage is TRBJ2-3; 7 nucleotides align to TRBD1. V lost 5 bases and J lost 6; bases outside the gene matches: 17. This CDR3 is built from 17 residues. Germline lookup yields CDR1 SGHNT and CDR2 YENEEA. The CDR3: CASSILKDRRTTDTQYF. The CDR3 region has the DNA TGTGCCAGCAGCATCCTTAAGGACAGGCGGACCACTGATACGCAGTATTTT. The full variable domain, its missing parts supplied by reference TRBV11-3 and TRBJ2-3, is EAGVVQSPRYKIIEKKQPVAFWCNPISGHNTLYWYLQNLGQGPELLIRYENEEAVDDSQLPKDRFSAERLKGVDSTLKIQPAELGDSAVYLCASSILKDRRTTDTQYFGPGTRLTVL.

This clonotype was counted between two and nine times. The V and J genes are TRBV29-1 and TRBJ1-4; D unresolved. Trimming took off 0 bases at V and 8 bases at J, with 10 bases between the two ends. CDR3 length equals 13 residues. Germline CDR1 reads SQVTM; CDR2 reads ANQGSEA. DNA for the CDR3: TGCAGCGTTGAAGACGAGGGTGGGGAAAAACTGTTTTTT. Translation gives CSVEDEGGEKLFF.

V is TRBV6-5 and J is TRBJ1-6; D unclear. Germline CDR1 is MNHEY and CDR2 is SVGAGI. This CDR3 is built from 14 residues. Trimming stripped 6 bases from V and 4 bases from J, with 10 bases between. CDR3 sequence (DNA): TGTGCCAGCAGGACAACAAAATATAATTCACCCCTCCACTTT. It translates to CASRTTKYNSPLHF.

The genes are TRBV6-1 and TRBJ1-4; a possible D gene is TRBD1 (5 bases). Germline CDR1 is MNHNS and CDR2 is SASEGT. CDR3 size: 13 residues. V gave up 7 bases and J gave up 7 bases, with 13 bases separating them. The CDR3 protein is CASKSGDREKLFF. The DNA of the CDR3 is TGTGCCAGCAAATCGGGGGATCGTGAAAAACTGTTTTTT.

With regard to this clonotype: Possible read error: a much larger clone is one base away. This sequence joins TRBV12-3 or TRBV12-4 and TRBJ2-1; no clear D gene. There are 13 residues in the CDR3. CDR3 region: CASSPRPNNVQFF. The DNA of the CDR3 is TGTGCCAGCAGTCCCCGACCGAACAATGTGCAGTTCTTC.

This clonotype was counted a few times. The chain recombines TRBV7-2 with TRBJ2-1; D unresolved. CDR3 length: 16 amino acids. Between the trimmed V and J ends, which lost 2 bases and 0 bases, there was a span of 11 bases. From germline, CDR1 is SGHTA and CDR2 FQGNSA. The CDR3, as DNA: TGTGCCAGCAGCTTATTCGGCCAAGGCTCCTACAATGAGCAGTTCTTC. The encoded protein is CASSLFGQGSYNEQFF.

The chain joins TRBV6-1 to TRBJ2-7; the D is unclear. V shed 1 base and J shed 4 bases, with 17 bases lying between them. Germline CDR1 MNHNS, CDR2 SASEGT. The CDR3 consists of 16 residues. This CDR3 is CASSEVARSDLYEQYF. The CDR3 DNA follows: TGTGCCAGCAGTGAAGTCGCACGATCGGATTTATACGAGCAGTACTTC.

V gene TRBV11-1 combines with J gene TRBJ2-1; D is perhaps TRBD2 (6 bases). Looked up from germline, CDR1 is SGHAT and CDR2 is FQDESV (reference sequence). Trimming took 4 bases from V and 0 from J, leaving 16 bases between them. The CDR3 consists of 17 residues. The CDR3 sequence is CASSYMTLASSYNEQFF. Written as DNA, the CDR3 is TGTGCCAGCAGCTACATGACCCTAGCGAGCTCCTACAATGAGCAGTTCTTC.

This rearrangement joins TRBV20-1 to TRBJ1-2, with TRBD1 identical over 8 bases. The trim removed 5 bases at V and 5 bases at J, leaving 10 bases unmatched. The CDR3 consists of 14 residues. Germline V gene lookup returns CDR1 DFQATT and CDR2 SNEGSKA (reference sequence). CDR3 amino acids: CSASESQGAYGYTF. The CDR3 DNA sequence: TGCAGTGCTTCAGAGAGCCAGGGGGCGTATGGCTACACCTTC.